This T cell receptor (beta chain) is drawn from a study of T cell responses to AZD1222 COVID-19 vaccine. Some clones are missing from TCRdb's copy, which holds only in-frame ones; the method was immunoSEQ multiplex PCR. This repertoire shows approximately 150,000 clones, around 94% found once; its top ten account for 2% to 3%. Overall study results and limits: The peak T cell response came first, and repertoires were sampled only after it. Donors, mostly white British, included more females; clonal diversity was possibly underestimated. Vaccine-related CD4 TCRs covered spike, predominating at 160-218 and 743-854.

This CDR3 contains 14 residues. From germline, CDR1 is LNHDA and CDR2 SQIVND (reference sequence). V was cut by 2 bases and J by 12 bases, with 17 bases left in between. Note on this clone: Its target is unknown.

This receptor was identified in an adult in good health. Sequencing used peripheral blood, obtained on day 0 of AZD1222 vaccination. The chain recombines TRBV19 with TRBJ2-1; D perhaps matches TRBD1 (6 bases). The CDR3 DNA is TGTGCCAGTAGTATACTAGACAGGTCAGAGGGGCAGTTCTTC. Its protein product is CASSILDRSEGQFF.